Given below is one TCR beta chain in context. Its antigen is not known. This entry belongs to a study of CD8+ T cells in alopecia areata. Study information: For the treated group, dosing was oral tofacitinib at 5 to 10 mg twice daily. It was 6 to 18 months of tofacitinib, and then there were 6 months off drug. Study findings and constraints: As there was one nonresponder, how baseline CD8+ expansion relates to response remains uncertain. Researchers report lesional scalp, most notably alopecia totalis/universalis, outstripped normal scalp in clonality.

CDR1 and CDR2 from the germline V gene are SQVTM and ANQGSEA. The CDR3 has 13 residues. The ends lost 5 bases at V and 5 bases at J; junction bases unmatched: 5. RNA extraction was followed by reverse transcription into cDNA, which acted as the sequencing template. Method: immunoSEQ multiplex PCR; TCRdb's copy keeps in-frame clones and lacks some. This sample has approximately 150,000 clones, with approximately 57% found just once. Treatment given: oral pan-JAK inhibitor, 5-10 mg twice daily. This receptor was taken from a human donor with alopecia areata. Sample: CD4+ T cells sorted from blood, taken at week 24, from a patient treated with tofacitinib. The J gene is TRBJ2-5, the V gene TRBV29-1; 10 positions agree with TRBD1. The CDR3 region has the DNA TGCAGCGTTTGGGACAGGGGTGTGGAGACCCAGTACTTC. Translation gives CSVWDRGVETQYF.